This entry lists 5 T cell receptor beta chains sequenced from one sample in a study of blood T cell repertoires in COVID-19. Here immunoSEQ multiplex PCR was the method, and the copy in TCRdb shows in-frame clones only, minus some. This sample has over 200,000 clones; around nine tenths occur once, and the top ten carry 10% to 13%. The sample was PBMCs or T cells enriched from blood (not recorded which). These receptors were taken from a man younger than 45 who had recovered from COVID-19.

The V and J genes are TRBV30 and TRBJ1-6; no clear D. The CDR3 covers 13 residues. Trimming cost V 1 base and J 5 bases, with 6 bases left between them. CDR1 and CDR2 (germline): GTSNPN, SVGIG (reference sequence). For the CDR3, the DNA is TGTGCCTGGAGTGCCGTCCATAATTCACCCCTCCACTTT. This sequence encodes CAWSAVHNSPLHF.

CDR3 sequence (DNA): TGTGCCACCCTCAGCCCTGGGGGGAATGAGCAGTTCTTC. It translates to CATLSPGGNEQFF. The rearrangement uses TRBV6-5 and TRBJ2-1, with a tentative D call TRBD2 (6 bases). V was trimmed by 10 bases and J by 7 bases, leaving 17 bases between them. Germline lookup yields CDR1 MNHEY and CDR2 SVGAGI. The CDR3 spans 13 residues.

In regard to this clone: This is likely a read error, given that the CDR3 carries no conserved phenylalanine or tryptophan at its end. It is unclear where the CDR3 begins or ends on the DNA, so no DNA is shown, and the CDR3 is as TCRdb lists it. The chain carries TRBV5-1 and TRBJ2-7; whether TRBD2, the table's D call, matches the DNA was not checked. Germline assignment: CDR1 SGHRS and CDR2 YFSETQ. The CDR3 sequence runs 9 residues, both termini included. The CDR3 protein is CASSLRGGL.

The rearrangement uses TRBV4-3 and TRBJ1-3; 7 bases line up with TRBD1. CDR1 is LGHNA and CDR2 is YSLEER in the germline V gene. This CDR3 has 16 residues. The V segment lost 0 bases and the J segment 0 bases; nucleotides outside the gene matches: 2. CDR3: CASSQDRTGSGNTIYF. CDR3 nucleotides: TGCGCCAGCAGCCAAGATCGGACAGGCTCTGGAAACACCATATATTTT.

The chain links TRBV18 to TRBJ2-7; 13 bases line up with TRBD2. V trimming: 5 bases; J trimming: 4 bases; junction bases outside the gene matches: 5. The CDR3 extends over 15 amino acids. Germline loops: CDR1 KGHSH, CDR2 LQKENI. DNA of the CDR3: TGTGCCAGCTCATCCGGGACTAGCGGGACTTACGAGCAGTACTTC. Protein: CASSSGTSGTYEQYF. Drawing the rest from reference TRBV18 and TRBJ2-7, the complete variable domain is NAGVMQNPRHLVRRRGQEARLRCSPMKGHSHVYWYRQLPEEGLKFMVYLQKENIIDESGMPKERFSAEFPKEGPSILRIQQVVRGDSAAYFCASSSGTSGTYEQYFGPGTRLTVT.